A single sample is the source of the 4 T cell receptor beta chains below, sequenced in a study of cytomegalovirus exposure and HLA in healthy donors. The PCR employed 60 Vbeta primers together with 13 Jbeta primers. Clones were read by immunoSEQ multiplex PCR, and TCRdb kept only the in-frame ones, dropping some. This sample has about 190,000 clones, with 70% to 80% found just once. Sequences were obtained from PBMCs. The receptors shown here come from a woman aged 45 to 65 in good health and CMV-seronegative.

J is TRBJ2-7 and V is TRBV13; 8 nucleotides match TRBD1. The CDR3 is 16 amino acids. CDR1 and CDR2 (germline): PRHDT, FYEKMQ (reference sequence). V shed 5 bases, J shed 5 bases, and the junction held 14 bases outside the gene matches. In DNA, the CDR3 is TGTGCCAGCAGCCCTACGCTGGCAACAGGGGGGAACGAGCAGTACTTC. This gives the protein CASSPTLATGGNEQYF.

V gene TRBV11-2 combines with J gene TRBJ1-1; D perhaps matches TRBD1 (5 bases). The CDR3 has 15 residues. The germline gives CDR1 SGHAT, CDR2 FQNNGV. V was shortened by 1 base and J by 1 base, with 10 bases between the two germline ends. The DNA of the CDR3 is TGTGCCAGCAGCTTAGGTGACAGTCGGAACACTGAAGCTTTCTTT. It is translated as CASSLGDSRNTEAFF. The variable domain in full, completed from reference TRBV11-2 and TRBJ1-1, reads EAGVAQSPRYKIIEKRQSVAFWCNPISGHATLYWYQQILGQGPKLLIQFQNNGVVDDSQLPKDRFSAERLKGVDSTLKIQPAKLEDSAVYLCASSLGDSRNTEAFFGQGTRLTVV.

This chain uses TRBV11-2 with TRBJ2-7; 8 nucleotides align to TRBD1. The CDR3 is 16 residues long. Germline V lookup: CDR1 SGHAT, CDR2 FQNNGV. The J segment lost 2 bases and the V segment lost 8 bases, leaving 14 bases of the junction unmatched. The CDR3 bases are TGTGCCAGCGTTGGAGGGGGCAGGGGGCCTACCTACGAGCAGTACTTC. This sequence encodes CASVGGGRGPTYEQYF.

This rearrangement joins TRBV5-4 to TRBJ1-1; TRBD1 aligns across 8 bases. Germline loops: CDR1 SGHNT, CDR2 YYREEE (reference sequence). The CDR3 runs to 16 residues. Trimming took 3 bases from V and 0 from J; bases not matched to a gene: 7. This chain's CDR3 is CASSSGAGQVNTEAFF. In DNA form, the CDR3 reads TGTGCCAGCAGCTCGGGTGCGGGACAGGTGAACACTGAAGCTTTCTTT. Drawing the rest from reference TRBV5-4 and TRBJ1-1, the complete variable domain is ETGVTQSPTHLIKTRGQQVTLRCSSQSGHNTVSWYQQALGQGPQFIFQYYREEENGRGNFPPRFSGLQFPNYSSELNVNALELDDSALYLCASSSGAGQVNTEAFFGQGTRLTVV.